Listed here are 8 T cell receptor beta chains from one sample, sequenced in a study of T-cell memory formation after mild COVID-19. TCRdb re-called the 5' RACE reads through MiXCR, storing one row per CDR3 protein. The table lists roughly 450,000 distinct CDR3 sequences, about a sixth of them singletons. Sequencing was carried out using PBMCs or a T cell subset sorted from them (not recorded which). The receptor source for this set is a man aged 18-30 years who had mild COVID-19 (a few samples of this study predate the infection). Cell type and time point are not known.

V and J are TRBV30 and TRBJ1-2; D is undetermined. Trimming pared 5 bases from V and 8 bases from J, leaving 15 bases between. Germline V gene data show CDR1 as GTSNPN and CDR2 as SVGIG (reference sequence). The CDR3 spans 12 residues. The DNA for the CDR3 is TGTGCCTGGGATGCCGGTCGGGGAGGCTACACCTTC. It translates to CAWDAGRGGYTF.

The chain carries TRBV11-2 and TRBJ2-1; a possible D gene is TRBD1 (6 bases). The V gene lost 5 bases and the J gene lost 7 bases, with 12 bases spanning the gap. The CDR3 spans 13 residues. Germline CDR1 reads SGHAT; CDR2 reads FQNNGV. The CDR3 loop is CASSVDRLNEQFF. DNA for the CDR3: TGTGCCAGCAGCGTGGACAGACTTAATGAGCAGTTCTTC.

The chain has TRBV4-3 and TRBJ1-4; the D is unclear. The CDR3 extends over 16 amino acids. CDR1 and CDR2 (germline): LGHNA, YSLEER. Between the trimmed V and J ends, which lost 0 bases and 8 bases, there was a span of 16 bases. The CDR3 spells CASSQDHGRIKEKLFF. The CDR3 DNA follows: TGCGCCAGCAGCCAAGATCATGGCAGAATTAAGGAAAAACTGTTTTTT.

The gene calls are TRBV4-1 and TRBJ1-1; TRBD1 might be the D (6 bases). Germline-derived CDR1 and CDR2 are MGHRA and YSYEKL. This CDR3 contains 16 residues. V shed 3 bases and J shed 2 bases, with 16 bases lying between them. For the CDR3, the DNA is TGCGCCAGCAGCCACCAGGGGAGGGGAGTTAACACTGAAGCTTTCTTT. Translation gives CASSHQGRGVNTEAFF.

The genes are TRBV29-1 and TRBJ1-2; 9 bases are a match to TRBD1. The germline V gene has CDR1 SQVTM and CDR2 ANQGSEA. The V segment lost 6 bases and the J segment 5 bases; nucleotides outside the gene matches: 7. The CDR3 covers 13 residues. In DNA form, the CDR3 reads TGCAGCGTACCGGGACAGGGACGGTATGGCTACACCTTC. As protein: CSVPGQGRYGYTF.

This clonotype was observed many times. The chain links TRBV5-4 to TRBJ2-5; TRBD1 might be the D (5 bases). The germline CDR1 and CDR2 sequences are SGHNT and YYREEE (reference sequence). The CDR3 covers 13 residues. V was clipped by 9 bases and J by 4 bases, with 16 bases between them. DNA for the CDR3: TGTGCCACCTCACAGGTTCTCGGAGAGACCCAGTACTTC. This codes for CATSQVLGETQYF.

V gene TRBV4-3 combines with J gene TRBJ2-2; a weak D match, TRBD1 (6 bases). Per the germline V gene, CDR1 is LGHNA and CDR2 is YSLEER. V was clipped by 3 bases and J by 5 bases, with 10 bases between them. CDR3 length equals 14 residues. CDR3 region: CASSHNRGTGELFF. The CDR3 bases are TGCGCCAGCAGCCACAATAGGGGGACCGGGGAGCTGTTTTTT.

This clonotype was found a few times. The chain uses TRBV7-2 and TRBJ2-7; D is unresolved. The CDR3 is made up of 18 amino acids. Trimming took 5 bases from V and 6 from J, leaving 29 bases between them. CDR1 and CDR2 (germline): SGHTA, FQGNSA. Written as DNA, the CDR3 is TGTGCCAGCAGCCCTTTTGCTCGGTTGGCAGATATCTCTACCGAGCAGTACTTC. The encoded protein is CASSPFARLADISTEQYF.